The clone carrying this TCR beta chain was seen at least ten times. The antigen remains unidentified. Generated by immunoSEQ multiplex PCR, the TCRdb table keeps only in-frame clones and is missing some. The data contain about 140,000 clones, about 72% of them singletons. The sample belongs to a study of cytotoxic CD8 clonotypes in ibrutinib-treated CLL. Whole-study results and caveats: Clonality correlated strongly with circulating CD8+ T cells and exceeded age-matched healthy donors at baseline. Public clonotypes were seen rarely and were contracted or stable on treatment. Clonality showed a rise at ibrutinib response that reversed toward baseline at progression.

The sequence derives from a human donor with chronic lymphocytic leukemia. The sequences come from PBMCs, collected after 12 months of ibrutinib treatment.

The DNA for the CDR3 is TGCGCCAGCAGCTTGGCCGGGACAGACTTGCGCACAGATACGCAGTATTTT. Translating it yields CASSLAGTDLRTDTQYF. The chain employs TRBV5-1 and TRBJ2-3; 7 nucleotides agree with TRBD1. Trimming cost V 0 bases and J 1 base; bases outside gene matches: 8. CDR3 size: 17 residues. Germline V gene lookup returns CDR1 SGHRS and CDR2 YFSETQ.